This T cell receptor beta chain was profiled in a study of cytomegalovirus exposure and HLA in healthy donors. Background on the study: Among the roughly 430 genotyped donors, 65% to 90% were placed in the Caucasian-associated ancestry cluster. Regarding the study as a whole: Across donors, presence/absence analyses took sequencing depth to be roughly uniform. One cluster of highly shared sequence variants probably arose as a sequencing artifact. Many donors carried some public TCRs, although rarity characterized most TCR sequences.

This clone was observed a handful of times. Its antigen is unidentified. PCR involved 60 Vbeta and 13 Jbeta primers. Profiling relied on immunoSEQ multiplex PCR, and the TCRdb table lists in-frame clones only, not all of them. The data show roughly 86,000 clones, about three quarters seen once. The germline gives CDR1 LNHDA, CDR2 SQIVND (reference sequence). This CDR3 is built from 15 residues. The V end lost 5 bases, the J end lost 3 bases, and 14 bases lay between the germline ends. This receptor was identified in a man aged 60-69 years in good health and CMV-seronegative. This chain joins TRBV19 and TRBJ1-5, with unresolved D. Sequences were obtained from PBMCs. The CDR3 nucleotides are TGTGCCAGTAGTCCCCGGCTAGAAATCAATCAGCCCCAGCATTTT. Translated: CASSPRLEINQPQHF.